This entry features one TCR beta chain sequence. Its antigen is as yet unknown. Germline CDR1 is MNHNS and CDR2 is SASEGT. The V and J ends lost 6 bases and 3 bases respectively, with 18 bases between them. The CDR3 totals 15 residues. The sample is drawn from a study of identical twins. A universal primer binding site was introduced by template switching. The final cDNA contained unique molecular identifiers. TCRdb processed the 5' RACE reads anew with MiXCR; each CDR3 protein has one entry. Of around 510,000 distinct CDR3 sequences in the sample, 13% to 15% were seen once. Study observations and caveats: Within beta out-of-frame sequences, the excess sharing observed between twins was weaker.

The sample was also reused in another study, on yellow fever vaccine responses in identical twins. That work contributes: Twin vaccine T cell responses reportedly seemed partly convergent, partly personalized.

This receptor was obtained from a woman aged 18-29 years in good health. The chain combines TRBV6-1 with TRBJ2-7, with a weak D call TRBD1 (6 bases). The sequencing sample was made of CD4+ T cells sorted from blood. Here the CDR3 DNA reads TGTGCCAGCAGCAACCCAAGGGGGTTTGGCTACGAGCAGTACTTC. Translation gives CASSNPRGFGYEQYF.